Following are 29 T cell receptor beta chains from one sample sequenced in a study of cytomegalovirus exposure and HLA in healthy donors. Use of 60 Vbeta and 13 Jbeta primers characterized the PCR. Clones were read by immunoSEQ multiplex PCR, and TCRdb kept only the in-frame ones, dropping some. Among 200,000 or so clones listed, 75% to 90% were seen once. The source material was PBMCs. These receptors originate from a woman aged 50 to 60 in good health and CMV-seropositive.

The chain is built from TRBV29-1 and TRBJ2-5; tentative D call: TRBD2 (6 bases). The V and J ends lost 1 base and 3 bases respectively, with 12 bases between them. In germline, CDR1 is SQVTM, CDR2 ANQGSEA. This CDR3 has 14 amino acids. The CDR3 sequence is CSVEGGSGEETQYF. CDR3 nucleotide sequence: TGCAGCGTTGAAGGTGGGTCGGGGGAAGAGACCCAGTACTTC.

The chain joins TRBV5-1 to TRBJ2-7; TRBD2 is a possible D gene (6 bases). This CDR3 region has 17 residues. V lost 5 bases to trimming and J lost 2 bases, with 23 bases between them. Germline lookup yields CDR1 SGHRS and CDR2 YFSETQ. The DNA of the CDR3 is TGCGCCAGCAGTTTCTCCTCGGGAGCAACCCTTCCCTACGAGCAGTACTTC. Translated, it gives CASSFSSGATLPYEQYF.

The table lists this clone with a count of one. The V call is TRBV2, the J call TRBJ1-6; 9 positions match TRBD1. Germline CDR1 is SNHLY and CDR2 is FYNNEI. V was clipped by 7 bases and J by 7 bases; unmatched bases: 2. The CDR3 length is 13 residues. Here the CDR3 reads CASTGQGNSPLHF. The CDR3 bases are TGTGCCAGCACGGGACAGGGAAATTCACCCCTCCACTTT. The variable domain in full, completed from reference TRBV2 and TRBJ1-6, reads EPEVTQTPSHQVTQMGQEVILRCVPISNHLYFYWYRQILGQKVEFLVSFYNNEISEKSEIFDDQFSVERPDGSNFTLKIRSTKLEDSAMYFCASTGQGNSPLHFGNGTRLTVT.

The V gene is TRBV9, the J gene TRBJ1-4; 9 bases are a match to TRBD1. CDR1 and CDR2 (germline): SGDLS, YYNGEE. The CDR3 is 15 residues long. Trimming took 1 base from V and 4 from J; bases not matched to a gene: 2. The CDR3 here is CASSVQGQGNEKLFF. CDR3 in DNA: TGTGCCAGCAGCGTACAGGGACAGGGTAATGAAAAACTGTTTTTT.

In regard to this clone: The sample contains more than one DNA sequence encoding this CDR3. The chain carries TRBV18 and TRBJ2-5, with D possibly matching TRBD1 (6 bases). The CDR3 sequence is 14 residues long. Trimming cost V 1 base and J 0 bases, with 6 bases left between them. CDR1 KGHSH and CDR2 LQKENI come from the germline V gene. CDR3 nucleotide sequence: TGTGCCAGCTCACCACGGACAGACCAAGAGACCCAGTACTTC. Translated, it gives CASSPRTDQETQYF.

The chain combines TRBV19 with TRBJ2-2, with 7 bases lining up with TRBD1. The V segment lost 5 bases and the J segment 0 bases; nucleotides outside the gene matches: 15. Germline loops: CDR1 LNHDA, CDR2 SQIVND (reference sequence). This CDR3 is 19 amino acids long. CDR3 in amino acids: CASSLPRTGDNANTGELFF. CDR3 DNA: TGTGCCAGTAGTTTGCCTCGGACAGGAGACAACGCGAACACCGGGGAGCTGTTTTTT.

Here the CDR3 DNA reads TGTGCCAGCAGCCAGATTCGCAGTGAAGCTTTCTTT. Its translation: CASSQIRSEAFF. The rearrangement joins TRBV28 to TRBJ1-1; unclear D gene. V lost 6 bases and J lost 7, with 12 bases in between. The CDR3 sequence is 12 residues long. Germline-derived CDR1 and CDR2 are MDHEN and SYDVKM.

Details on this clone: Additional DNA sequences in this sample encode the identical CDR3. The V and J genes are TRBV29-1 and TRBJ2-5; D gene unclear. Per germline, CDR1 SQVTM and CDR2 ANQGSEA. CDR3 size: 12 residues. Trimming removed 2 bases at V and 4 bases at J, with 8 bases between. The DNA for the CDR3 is TGCAGCGTTGAAAGCGTGGGAGAGACCCAGTACTTC. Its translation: CSVESVGETQYF.

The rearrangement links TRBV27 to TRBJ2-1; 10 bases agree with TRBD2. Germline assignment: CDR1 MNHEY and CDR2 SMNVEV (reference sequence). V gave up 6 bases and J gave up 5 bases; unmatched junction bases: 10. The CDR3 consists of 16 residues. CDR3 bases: TGTGCCAGCAGACTAACGCTAGCGGGAGTAAACAATGAGCAGTTCTTC. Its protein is CASRLTLAGVNNEQFF.

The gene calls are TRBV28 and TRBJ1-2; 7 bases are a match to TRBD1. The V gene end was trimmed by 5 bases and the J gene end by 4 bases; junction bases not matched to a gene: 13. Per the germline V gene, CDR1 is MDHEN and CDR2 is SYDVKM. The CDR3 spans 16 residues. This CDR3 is CASSPPPLQGSYGYTF. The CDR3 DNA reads TGTGCCAGCAGTCCCCCCCCTCTACAGGGGAGCTATGGCTACACCTTC.

The CDR3 DNA is TGTGCCAGCAGGGGGGGGTCAGGGAACCTTGAAAAACTGTTTTTT. It codes for CASRGGSGNLEKLFF. V gene TRBV28 combines with J gene TRBJ1-4; D perhaps matches TRBD1 (5 bases). The ends were cut back, 6 bases at V and 7 bases at J, with 18 bases in the middle. The CDR3 totals 15 residues. Germline V gene data show CDR1 as MDHEN and CDR2 as SYDVKM.

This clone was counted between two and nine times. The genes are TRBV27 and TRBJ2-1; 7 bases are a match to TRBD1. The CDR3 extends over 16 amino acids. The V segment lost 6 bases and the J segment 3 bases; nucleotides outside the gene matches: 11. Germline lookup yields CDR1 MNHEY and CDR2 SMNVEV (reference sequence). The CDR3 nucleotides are TGTGCCAGCAGATTGAAACAGGGGCACTACTACAATGAGCAGTTCTTC. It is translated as CASRLKQGHYYNEQFF.

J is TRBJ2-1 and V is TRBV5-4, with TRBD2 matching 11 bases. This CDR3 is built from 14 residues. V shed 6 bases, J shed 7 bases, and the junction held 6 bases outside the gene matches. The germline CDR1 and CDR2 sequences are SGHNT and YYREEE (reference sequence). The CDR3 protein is CASTLAGGWNEQFF. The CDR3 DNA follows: TGTGCCAGCACCCTAGCGGGAGGTTGGAATGAGCAGTTCTTC.

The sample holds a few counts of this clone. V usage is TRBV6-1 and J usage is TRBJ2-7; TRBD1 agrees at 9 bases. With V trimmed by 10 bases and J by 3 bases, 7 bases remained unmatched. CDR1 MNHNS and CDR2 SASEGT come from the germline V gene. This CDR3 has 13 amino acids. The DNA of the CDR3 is TGTGCCACCTCCGGGACAGGGATCTACGAGCAGTACTTC. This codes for CATSGTGIYEQYF.

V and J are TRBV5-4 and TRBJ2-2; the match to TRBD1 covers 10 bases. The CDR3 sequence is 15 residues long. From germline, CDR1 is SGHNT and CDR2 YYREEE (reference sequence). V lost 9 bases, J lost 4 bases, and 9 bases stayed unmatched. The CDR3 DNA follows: TGTGCCATGAATTCGGGACAGGGGTTCACCGGGGAGCTGTTTTTT. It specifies CAMNSGQGFTGELFF. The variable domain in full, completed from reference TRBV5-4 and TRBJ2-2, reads ETGVTQSPTHLIKTRGQQVTLRCSSQSGHNTVSWYQQALGQGPQFIFQYYREEENGRGNFPPRFSGLQFPNYSSELNVNALELDDSALYLCAMNSGQGFTGELFFGEGSRLTVL.

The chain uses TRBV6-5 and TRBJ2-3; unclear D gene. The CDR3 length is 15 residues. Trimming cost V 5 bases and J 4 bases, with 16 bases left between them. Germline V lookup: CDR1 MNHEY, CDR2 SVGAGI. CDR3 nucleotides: TGTGCCAGCAGTCCACCGGAGCCGCCAGCAGATACGCAGTATTTT. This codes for CASSPPEPPADTQYF.

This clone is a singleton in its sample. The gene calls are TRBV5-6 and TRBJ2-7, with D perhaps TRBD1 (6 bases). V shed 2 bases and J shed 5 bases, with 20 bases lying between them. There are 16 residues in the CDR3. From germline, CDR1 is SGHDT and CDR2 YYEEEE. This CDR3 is CASSFTGTRYSHEQYF. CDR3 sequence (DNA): TGTGCCAGCAGCTTTACCGGGACAAGATATAGCCACGAGCAGTACTTC.

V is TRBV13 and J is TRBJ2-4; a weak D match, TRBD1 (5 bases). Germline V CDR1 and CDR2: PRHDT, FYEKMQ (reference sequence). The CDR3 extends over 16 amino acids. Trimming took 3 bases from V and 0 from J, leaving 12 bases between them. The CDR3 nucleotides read TGTGCCAGCAGCTTGGGGCAGCCTCTAGCCAAAAACATTCAGTACTTC. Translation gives CASSLGQPLAKNIQYF. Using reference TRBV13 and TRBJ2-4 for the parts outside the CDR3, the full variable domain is AAGVIQSPRHLIKEKRETATLKCYPIPRHDTVYWYQQGPGQDPQFLISFYEKMQSDKGSIPDRFSAQQFSDYHSELNMSSLELGDSALYFCASSLGQPLAKNIQYFGAGTRLSVL.

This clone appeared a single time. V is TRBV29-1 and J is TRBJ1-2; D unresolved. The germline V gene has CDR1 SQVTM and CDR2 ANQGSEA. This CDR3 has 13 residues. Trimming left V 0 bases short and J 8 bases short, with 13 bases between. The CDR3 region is CSVEEVSRWGYTF. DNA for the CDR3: TGCAGCGTTGAAGAAGTGAGCCGATGGGGCTACACCTTC.

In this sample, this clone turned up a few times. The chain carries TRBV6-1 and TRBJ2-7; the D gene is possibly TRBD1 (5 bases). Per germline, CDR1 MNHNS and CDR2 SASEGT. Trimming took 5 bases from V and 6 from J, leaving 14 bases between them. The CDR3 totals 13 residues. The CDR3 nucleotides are TGTGCCAGCAGTCGGACGGTGGGGCGCGAGCAGTACTTC. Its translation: CASSRTVGREQYF.

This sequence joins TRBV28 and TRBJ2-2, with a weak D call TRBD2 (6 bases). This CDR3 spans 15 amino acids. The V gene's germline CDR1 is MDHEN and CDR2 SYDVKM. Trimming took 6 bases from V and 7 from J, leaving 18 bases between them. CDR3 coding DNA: TGTGCCAGCAGGCGGGGACGCGCCCAGCTCGGGGAGCTGTTTTTT. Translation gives CASRRGRAQLGELFF. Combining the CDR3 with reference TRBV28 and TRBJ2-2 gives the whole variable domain DVKVTQSSRYLVKRTGEKVFLECVQDMDHENMFWYRQDPGLGLRLIYFSYDVKMKEKGDIPEGYSVSREKKERFSLILESASTNQTSMYLCASRRGRAQLGELFFGEGSRLTVL.

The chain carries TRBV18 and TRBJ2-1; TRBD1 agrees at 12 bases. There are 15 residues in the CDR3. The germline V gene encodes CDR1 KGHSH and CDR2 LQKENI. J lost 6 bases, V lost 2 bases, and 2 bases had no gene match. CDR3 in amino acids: CASSPGTGGVNEQFF. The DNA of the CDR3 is TGTGCCAGCTCACCAGGGACAGGGGGCGTCAATGAGCAGTTCTTC.

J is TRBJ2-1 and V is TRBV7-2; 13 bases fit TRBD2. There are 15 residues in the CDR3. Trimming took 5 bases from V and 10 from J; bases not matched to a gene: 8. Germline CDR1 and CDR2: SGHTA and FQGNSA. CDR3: CASSNRLAGGWEQFF. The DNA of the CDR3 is TGTGCCAGCAGCAACCGACTAGCGGGGGGCTGGGAGCAGTTCTTC. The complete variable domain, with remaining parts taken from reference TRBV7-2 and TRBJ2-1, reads GAGVSQSPSNKVTEKGKDVELRCDPISGHTALYWYRQSLGQGLEFLIYFQGNSAPDKSGLPSDRFSAERTGGSVSTLTIQRTQQEDSAVYLCASSNRLAGGWEQFFGPGTRLTVL.

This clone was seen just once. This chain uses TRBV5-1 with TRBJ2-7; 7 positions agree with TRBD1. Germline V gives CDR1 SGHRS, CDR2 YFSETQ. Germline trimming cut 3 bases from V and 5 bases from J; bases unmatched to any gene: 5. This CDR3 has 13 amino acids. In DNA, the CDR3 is TGCGCCAGCAGCTCGCGACAGGGTGACGAGCAGTACTTC. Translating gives CASSSRQGDEQYF.

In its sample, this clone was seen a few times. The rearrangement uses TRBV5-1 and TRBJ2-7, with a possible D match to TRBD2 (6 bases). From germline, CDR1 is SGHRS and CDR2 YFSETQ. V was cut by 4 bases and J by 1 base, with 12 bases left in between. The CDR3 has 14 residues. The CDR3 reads CASSGAGLSYEQYF. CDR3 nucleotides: TGCGCCAGCAGCGGGGCAGGACTATCCTACGAGCAGTACTTC.

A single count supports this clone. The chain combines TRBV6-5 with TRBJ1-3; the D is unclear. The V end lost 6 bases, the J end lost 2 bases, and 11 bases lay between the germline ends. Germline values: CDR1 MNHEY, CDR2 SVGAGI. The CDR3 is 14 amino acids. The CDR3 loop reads CASSQPGTGNTIYF. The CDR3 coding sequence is TGTGCCAGCAGCCAACCGGGGACTGGAAACACCATATATTTT.

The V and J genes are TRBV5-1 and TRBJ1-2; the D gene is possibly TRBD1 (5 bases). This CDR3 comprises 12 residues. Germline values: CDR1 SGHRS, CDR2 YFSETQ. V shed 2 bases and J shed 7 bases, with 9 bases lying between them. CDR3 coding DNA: TGCGCCAGCAGCTTCAACGGGGGTGGCTACACCTTC. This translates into CASSFNGGGYTF.

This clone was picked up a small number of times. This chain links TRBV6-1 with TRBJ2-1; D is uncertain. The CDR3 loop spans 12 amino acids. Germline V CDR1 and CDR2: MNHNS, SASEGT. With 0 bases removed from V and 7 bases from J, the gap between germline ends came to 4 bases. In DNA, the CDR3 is TGTGCCAGCAGTGAAGCTATAAATGAGCAGTTCTTC. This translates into CASSEAINEQFF.

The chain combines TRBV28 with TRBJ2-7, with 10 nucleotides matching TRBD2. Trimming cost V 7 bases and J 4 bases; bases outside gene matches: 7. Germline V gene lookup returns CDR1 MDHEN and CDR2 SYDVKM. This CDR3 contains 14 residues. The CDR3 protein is CASNVLAGKYEQYF. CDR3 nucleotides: TGTGCCAGCAATGTACTAGCGGGGAAGTACGAGCAGTACTTC.